The 18 T cell receptor beta chains reported below all come from one sample, sequenced in a study of blood T cell repertoires in COVID-19. Profiling relied on immunoSEQ multiplex PCR, and the TCRdb table lists in-frame clones only, not all of them. The sample gives more than 300,000 clones, approximately 90% of which show up once; roughly 1.2% is in the top ten. The sequencing input was PBMCs or T cells enriched from blood (not recorded which). The receptors stem from a woman aged 18-29 years who had recovered from COVID-19.

The chain has TRBV6-2 or TRBV6-3 and TRBJ2-7; perhaps TRBD2 as D (6 bases). The V end was cut by 4 bases, the J end by 2 bases, with 21 bases between. The CDR3 has 17 residues. Looked up from germline, CDR1 is MNHEY and CDR2 is SVGEGT. CDR3 nucleotides: TGTGCCAGCAGTTCCGCAGATGGAGCTAGCGCGGCCTACGAGCAGTACTTC. Translated, it gives CASSSADGASAAYEQYF.

This clone came up once. This sequence joins TRBV6-5 and TRBJ2-3; maybe TRBD2 (6 bases). The V and J ends lost 4 bases and 1 base respectively, with 15 bases between them. Germline CDR1 is MNHEY and CDR2 is SVGAGI. The CDR3 length is 16 residues. As DNA, the CDR3 is TGTGCCAGCAGTTCCCCCAGTCGCGGGGGCACAGATACGCAGTATTTT. Its protein product is CASSSPSRGGTDTQYF.

This clone was seen once. The J gene is TRBJ1-1, the V gene TRBV29-1; D ambiguous. Trimming left V 6 bases short and J 3 bases short, with 11 bases between. CDR3 size: 12 residues. Germline values: CDR1 SQVTM, CDR2 ANQGSEA. The CDR3 region is CSVARSDTEAFF. For the CDR3, the DNA is TGCAGCGTCGCTCGATCAGACACTGAAGCTTTCTTT.

The chain employs TRBV6-5 and TRBJ1-1; the D gene is possibly TRBD1 (6 bases). CDR1 and CDR2 from the germline V gene are MNHEY and SVGAGI. The CDR3 is made up of 14 amino acids. V gave up 2 bases and J gave up 11 bases, with 18 bases separating them. CDR3 amino acids: CASSYLQGGSRAFF. Written as DNA, the CDR3 is TGTGCCAGCAGTTACCTGCAAGGGGGTTCGAGGGCTTTCTTT.

This clone occurred a few times. J is TRBJ2-2 and V is TRBV9, with 7 bases lining up with TRBD2. V was pared by 4 bases and J by 1 base, with 4 bases of the junction left unmatched. This CDR3 has 15 amino acids. Germline-derived CDR1 and CDR2 are SGDLS and YYNGEE. CDR3 sequence reads: CASSPGLLNTGELFF. The CDR3, as DNA: TGTGCCAGCAGCCCGGGACTATTGAACACCGGGGAGCTGTTTTTT.

This chain's CDR3 is CASSYTGGLTNEQYF. The CDR3, as DNA: TGTGCCAGCAGTTATACAGGGGGACTTACAAACGAGCAGTACTTC. The V call is TRBV7-2, the J call TRBJ2-7; the match to TRBD1 covers 8 bases. Trimming at V came to 6 bases and at J to 5 bases, leaving 12 bases not matched to a gene. The CDR3 covers 15 residues. Germline CDR1 reads SGHTA; CDR2 reads FQGNSA.

DNA of the CDR3: TGCGCCAGCAGCTTTACAGCTGCAACTAATGAAAAACTGTTTTTT. Translated, it gives CASSFTAATNEKLFF. The chain carries TRBV5-1 and TRBJ1-4; D not resolved. Germline values: CDR1 SGHRS, CDR2 YFSETQ. This CDR3 has 15 residues. Trimming cost V 2 bases and J 0 bases, with 8 bases left between them. Full variable domain (rest looked up from reference TRBV5-1 and TRBJ1-4): KAGVTQTPRYLIKTRGQQVTLSCSPISGHRSVSWYQQTPGQGLQFLFEYFSETQRNKGNFPGRFSGRQFSNSRSEMNVSTLELGDSALYLCASSFTAATNEKLFFGSGTQLSVL.

The chain employs TRBV27 and TRBJ2-1, with D possibly TRBD1 on 5 matching bases. V gave up 7 bases and J gave up 6 bases, with 13 bases separating them. The CDR3 consists of 13 residues. Germline CDR1 and CDR2: MNHEY and SMNVEV (reference sequence). CDR3 nucleotide sequence: TGTGCCAGCATCCCCATTAGGGGCAATGAGCAGTTCTTC. Translating it yields CASIPIRGNEQFF.

V is TRBV7-6 and J is TRBJ2-7; tentatively, D is TRBD1 (6 bases). Trimming removed 5 bases from V and 3 bases from J, with 14 bases in between. This CDR3 is built from 14 residues. Germline-derived CDR1 and CDR2 are SGHVS and FNYEAQ. The CDR3 DNA sequence: TGTGCCAGCAGCAGAGCCGAGGGGGTCTACGAGCAGTACTTC. Translating gives CASSRAEGVYEQYF.

V and J are TRBV5-5 and TRBJ1-1, with D possibly being TRBD1 (6 bases). Trimming cost V 4 bases and J 2 bases, with 15 bases left between them. From germline, CDR1 is SGHKS and CDR2 YYEKEE (reference sequence). CDR3 length equals 15 residues. The CDR3: CASSLRTAGNTEAFF. As DNA, the CDR3 is TGTGCCAGCAGCCTAAGGACAGCTGGCAACACTGAAGCTTTCTTT.

Only one count was recorded for this clone. The rearrangement uses TRBV28 and TRBJ1-1; 7 bases are a match to TRBD1. CDR1 is MDHEN and CDR2 is SYDVKM in the germline V gene. Trimming cost V 2 bases and J 6 bases; bases outside gene matches: 9. This CDR3 has 15 residues. CDR3 bases: TGTGCCAGCAGTTTAGGAGGGGGCTCATTCGCTGAAGCTTTCTTT. Its protein product is CASSLGGGSFAEAFF.

The rearrangement uses TRBV20-1 and TRBJ1-2; D might be TRBD1 (5 bases). The CDR3 has 10 amino acids. Germline lookup yields CDR1 DFQATT and CDR2 SNEGSKA (reference sequence). CDR3 DNA: TGCTCAACAGGTGACTATGGCTACACCTTC. The encoded protein is CSTGDYGYTF.

This chain uses TRBV18 with TRBJ2-1; 8 nucleotides line up with TRBD1. V shed 4 bases and J 0 bases; nucleotides not matched to a gene: 2. CDR3 length: 15 residues. Germline loops: CDR1 KGHSH, CDR2 LQKENI. In DNA, the CDR3 is TGTGCCAGCTCACGGGACAGGACCTCCTACAATGAGCAGTTCTTC. Its translation is CASSRDRTSYNEQFF.

The CDR3 sequence is CASSIVKGVGYEQYF. The DNA for the CDR3 is TGTGCCAGTAGTATAGTAAAGGGGGTCGGATACGAGCAGTACTTC. The gene calls are TRBV19 and TRBJ2-7; TRBD1 is a possible D gene (6 bases). V lost 1 base and J 4 bases, leaving 14 bases between the germline ends. The CDR3 has 15 amino acids. Per the germline V gene, CDR1 is LNHDA and CDR2 is SQIVND (reference sequence).

This clone is a singleton in its sample. This chain joins TRBV6-5 and TRBJ2-7; tentative D call: TRBD2 (6 bases). The CDR3 totals 15 residues. Trimming pared 0 bases from V and 1 base from J, leaving 10 bases between. CDR1 and CDR2 from the germline V gene are MNHEY and SVGAGI. CDR3: CASSYSSGLSYEQYF. The CDR3 coding sequence is TGTGCCAGCAGTTACTCTTCGGGACTGTCCTACGAGCAGTACTTC.

The gene calls are TRBV24-1 and TRBJ1-4, with 10 positions matching TRBD1. The germline V gene has CDR1 KGHDR and CDR2 SFDVKD. CDR3 length equals 15 residues. V trimming: 9 bases; J trimming: 5 bases; junction bases outside the gene matches: 8. The chain's CDR3 is CATAIPGQGNEKLFF. The CDR3 DNA is TGTGCCACCGCTATACCGGGACAGGGGAATGAAAAACTGTTTTTT.

V gene TRBV11-2 combines with J gene TRBJ1-2; D is undetermined. CDR1 and CDR2 (germline): SGHAT, FQNNGV. This CDR3 is built from 13 residues. Trimming removed 5 bases at V and 4 bases at J, with 11 bases between. CDR3 protein: CASSPRVVYGYTF. CDR3 nucleotides: TGTGCCAGCAGCCCTCGGGTCGTCTATGGCTACACCTTC.

This clone was counted between two and nine times. The V and J genes are TRBV18 and TRBJ1-5; 10 nucleotides match TRBD1. The CDR3 loop spans 16 amino acids. Germline V lookup: CDR1 KGHSH, CDR2 LQKENI. V lost 1 base, J lost 7 bases, and 7 bases stayed unmatched. The CDR3 loop reads CASSPRSGTGVQPQHF. CDR3 coding DNA: TGTGCCAGCTCACCACGCTCTGGGACAGGGGTACAGCCCCAGCATTTT.